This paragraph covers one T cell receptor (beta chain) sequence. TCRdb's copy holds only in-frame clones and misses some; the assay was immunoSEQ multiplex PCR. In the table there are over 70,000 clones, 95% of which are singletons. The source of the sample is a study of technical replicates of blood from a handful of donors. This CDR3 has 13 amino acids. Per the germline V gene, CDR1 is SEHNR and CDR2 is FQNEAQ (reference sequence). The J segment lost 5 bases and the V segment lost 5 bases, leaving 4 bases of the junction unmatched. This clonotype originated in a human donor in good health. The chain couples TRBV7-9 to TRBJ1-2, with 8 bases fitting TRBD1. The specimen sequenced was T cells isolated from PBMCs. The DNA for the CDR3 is TGTGCCAGCAGCGAAAACAGGGGGTATGGCTACACCTTC. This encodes CASSENRGYGYTF.